This TCR beta chain is from a study of blood T cell repertoires in COVID-19. The sample holds a few counts of this clone. TCRdb's copy holds only in-frame clones and misses some; the assay was immunoSEQ multiplex PCR. Of over 350,000 clones listed, roughly 85% were seen once; the top ten hold more than 1.4%. Germline lookup yields CDR1 SGHRS and CDR2 YFSETQ. The length of the CDR3 is 15 residues. J lost 7 bases, V lost 5 bases, and 11 bases had no gene match. This clonotype was obtained from a woman under 40 with active or convalescent COVID-19. The rearrangement joins TRBV5-1 to TRBJ2-2; 7 bases are shared with TRBD1. Input material: peripheral blood. CDR3 residues: CASRIGGGEVGELFF. The CDR3 nucleotides read TGCGCCAGCAGGATAGGGGGCGGCGAGGTCGGGGAGCTGTTTTTT.